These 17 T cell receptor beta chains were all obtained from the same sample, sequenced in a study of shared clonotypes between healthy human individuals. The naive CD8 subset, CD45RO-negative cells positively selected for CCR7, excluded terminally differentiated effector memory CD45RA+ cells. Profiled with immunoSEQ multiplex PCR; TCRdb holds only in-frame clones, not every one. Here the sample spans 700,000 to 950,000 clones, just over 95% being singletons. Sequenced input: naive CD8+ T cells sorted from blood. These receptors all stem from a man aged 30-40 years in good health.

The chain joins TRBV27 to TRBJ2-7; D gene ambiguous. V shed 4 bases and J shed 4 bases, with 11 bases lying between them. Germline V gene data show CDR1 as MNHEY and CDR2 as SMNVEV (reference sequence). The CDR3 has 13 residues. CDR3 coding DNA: TGTGCCAGCAGTTATCGGGTGCTTTACGAGCAGTACTTC. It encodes CASSYRVLYEQYF.

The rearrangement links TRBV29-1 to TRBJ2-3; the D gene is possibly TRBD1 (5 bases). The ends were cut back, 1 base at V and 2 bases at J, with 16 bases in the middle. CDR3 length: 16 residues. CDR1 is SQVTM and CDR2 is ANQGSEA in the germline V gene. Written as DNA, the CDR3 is TGCAGCGTTGAAGGTCTCCCAGGGCGGACCACAGATACGCAGTATTTT. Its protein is CSVEGLPGRTTDTQYF.

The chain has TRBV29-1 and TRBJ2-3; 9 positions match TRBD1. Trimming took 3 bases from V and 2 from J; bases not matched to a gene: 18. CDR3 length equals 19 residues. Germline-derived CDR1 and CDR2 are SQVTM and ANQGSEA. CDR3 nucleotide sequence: TGCAGCGTTGAGTCACGGGACAGGGCAAACACTCACAACACAGATACGCAGTATTTT. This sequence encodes CSVESRDRANTHNTDTQYF.

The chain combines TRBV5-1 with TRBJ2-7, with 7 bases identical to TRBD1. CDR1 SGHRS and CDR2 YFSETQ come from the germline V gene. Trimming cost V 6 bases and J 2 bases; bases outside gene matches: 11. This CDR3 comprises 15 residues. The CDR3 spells CASTLTGDSAYEQYF. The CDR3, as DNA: TGCGCCAGCACCCTAACCGGGGACAGTGCCTACGAGCAGTACTTC.

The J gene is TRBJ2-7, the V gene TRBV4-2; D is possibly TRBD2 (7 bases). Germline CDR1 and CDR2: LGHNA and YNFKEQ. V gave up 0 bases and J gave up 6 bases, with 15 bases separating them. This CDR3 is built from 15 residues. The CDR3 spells CASSQDRGAPPEQYF. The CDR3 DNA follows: TGTGCCAGCAGCCAAGATCGGGGGGCGCCCCCCGAGCAGTACTTC.

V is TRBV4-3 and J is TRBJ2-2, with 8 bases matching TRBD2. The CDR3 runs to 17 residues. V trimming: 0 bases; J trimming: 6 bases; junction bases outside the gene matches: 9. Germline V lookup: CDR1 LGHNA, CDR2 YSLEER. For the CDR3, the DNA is TGCGCCAGCAGCCAAGATAGGAATAGCGGGATCTCCGGGGAGCTGTTTTTT. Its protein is CASSQDRNSGISGELFF.

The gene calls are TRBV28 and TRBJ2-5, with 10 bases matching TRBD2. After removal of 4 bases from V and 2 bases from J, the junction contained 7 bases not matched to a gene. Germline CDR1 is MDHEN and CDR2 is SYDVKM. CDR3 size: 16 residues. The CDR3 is CASSSRLAGVQETQYF. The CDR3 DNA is TGTGCCAGCAGTTCCCGTCTAGCGGGAGTACAAGAGACCCAGTACTTC. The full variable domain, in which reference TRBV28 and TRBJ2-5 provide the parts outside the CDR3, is DVKVTQSSRYLVKRTGEKVFLECVQDMDHENMFWYRQDPGLGLRLIYFSYDVKMKEKGDIPEGYSVSREKKERFSLILESASTNQTSMYLCASSSRLAGVQETQYFGPGTRLLVL.

The CDR3 nucleotides are TGTGCCAGCACCACCCCTAACACTGAAGCTTTCTTT. Translated: CASTTPNTEAFF. J is TRBJ1-1 and V is TRBV6-1; D is unclear. Trimming left V 7 bases short and J 2 bases short, with 8 bases between. Germline lookup yields CDR1 MNHNS and CDR2 SASEGT. The CDR3 spans 12 residues.

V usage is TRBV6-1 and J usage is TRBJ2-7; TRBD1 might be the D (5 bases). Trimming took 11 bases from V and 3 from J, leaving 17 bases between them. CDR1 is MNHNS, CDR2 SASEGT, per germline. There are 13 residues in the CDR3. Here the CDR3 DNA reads TGTGCCCTCTCGAAAGGGGCATACTACGAGCAGTACTTC. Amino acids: CALSKGAYYEQYF.

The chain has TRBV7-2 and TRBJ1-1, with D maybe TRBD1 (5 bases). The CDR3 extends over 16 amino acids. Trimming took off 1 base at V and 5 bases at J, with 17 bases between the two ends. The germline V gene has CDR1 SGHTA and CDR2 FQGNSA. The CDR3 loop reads CASSLEGQGFGTEAFF. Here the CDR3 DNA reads TGTGCCAGCAGCTTAGAGGGGCAGGGCTTCGGGACTGAAGCTTTCTTT.

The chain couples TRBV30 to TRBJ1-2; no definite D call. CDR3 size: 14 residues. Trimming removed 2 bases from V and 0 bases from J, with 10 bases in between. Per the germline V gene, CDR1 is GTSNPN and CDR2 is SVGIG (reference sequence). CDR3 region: CAWSPGVANYGYTF. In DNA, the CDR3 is TGTGCCTGGAGTCCCGGGGTAGCTAACTATGGCTACACCTTC.

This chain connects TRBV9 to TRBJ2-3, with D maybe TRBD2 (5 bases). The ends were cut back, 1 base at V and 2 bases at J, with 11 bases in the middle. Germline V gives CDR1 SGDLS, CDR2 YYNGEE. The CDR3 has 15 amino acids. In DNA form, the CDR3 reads TGTGCCAGCAGCGTAAAGTGGGAGTCCACAGATACGCAGTATTTT. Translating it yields CASSVKWESTDTQYF. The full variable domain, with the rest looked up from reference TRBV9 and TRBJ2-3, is DSGVTQTPKHLITATGQRVTLRCSPRSGDLSVYWYQQSLDQGLQFLIQYYNGEERAKGNILERFSAQQFPDLHSELNLSSLELGDSALYFCASSVKWESTDTQYFGPGTRLTVL.

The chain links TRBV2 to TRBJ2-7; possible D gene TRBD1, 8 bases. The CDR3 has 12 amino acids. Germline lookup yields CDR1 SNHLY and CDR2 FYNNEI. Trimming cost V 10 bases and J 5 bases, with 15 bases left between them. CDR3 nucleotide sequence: TGTGCCACACAGGGGGGGAGAGACGAGCAGTACTTC. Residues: CATQGGRDEQYF.

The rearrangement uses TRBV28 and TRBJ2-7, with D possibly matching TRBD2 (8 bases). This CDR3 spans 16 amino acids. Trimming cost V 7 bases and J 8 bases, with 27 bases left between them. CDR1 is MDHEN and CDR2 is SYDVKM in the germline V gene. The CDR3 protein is CASNSQGGAEREKQYF. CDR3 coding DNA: TGTGCCAGCAACTCTCAAGGGGGCGCGGAGCGGGAGAAGCAGTACTTC.

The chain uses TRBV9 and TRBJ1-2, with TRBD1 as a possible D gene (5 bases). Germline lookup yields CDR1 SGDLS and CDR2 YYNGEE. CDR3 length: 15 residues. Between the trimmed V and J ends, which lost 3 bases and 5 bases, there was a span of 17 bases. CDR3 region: CASSGRIRVGYGYTF. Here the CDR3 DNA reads TGTGCCAGCAGCGGACGGATCAGGGTTGGGTATGGCTACACCTTC.

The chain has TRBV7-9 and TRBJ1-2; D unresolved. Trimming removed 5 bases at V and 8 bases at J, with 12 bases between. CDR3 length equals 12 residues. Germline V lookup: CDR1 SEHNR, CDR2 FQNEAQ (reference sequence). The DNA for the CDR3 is TGTGCCAGCAGCCTAGGGCAGAACGGCTACACCTTC. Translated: CASSLGQNGYTF.

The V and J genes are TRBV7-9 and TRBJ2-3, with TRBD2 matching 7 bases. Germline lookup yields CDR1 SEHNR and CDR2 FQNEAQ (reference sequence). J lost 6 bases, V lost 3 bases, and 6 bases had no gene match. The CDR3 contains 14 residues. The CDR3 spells CASSFVRGSDTQYF. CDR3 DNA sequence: TGTGCCAGCAGCTTTGTGCGGGGGTCGGATACGCAGTATTTT.